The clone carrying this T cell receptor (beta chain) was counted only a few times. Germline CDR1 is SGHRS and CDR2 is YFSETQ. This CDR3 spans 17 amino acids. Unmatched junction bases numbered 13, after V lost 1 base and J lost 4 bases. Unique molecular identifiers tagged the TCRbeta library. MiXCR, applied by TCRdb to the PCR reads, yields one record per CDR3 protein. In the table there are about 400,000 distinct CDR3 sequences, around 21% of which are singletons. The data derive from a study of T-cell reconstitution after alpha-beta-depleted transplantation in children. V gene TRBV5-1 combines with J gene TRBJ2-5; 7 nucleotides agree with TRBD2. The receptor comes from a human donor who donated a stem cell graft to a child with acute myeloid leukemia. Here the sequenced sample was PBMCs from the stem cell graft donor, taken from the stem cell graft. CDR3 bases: TGCGCCAGCAGCTTGAATCCGGCTAGCGGACCACGAGAGACCCAGTACTTC. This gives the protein CASSLNPASGPRETQYF.